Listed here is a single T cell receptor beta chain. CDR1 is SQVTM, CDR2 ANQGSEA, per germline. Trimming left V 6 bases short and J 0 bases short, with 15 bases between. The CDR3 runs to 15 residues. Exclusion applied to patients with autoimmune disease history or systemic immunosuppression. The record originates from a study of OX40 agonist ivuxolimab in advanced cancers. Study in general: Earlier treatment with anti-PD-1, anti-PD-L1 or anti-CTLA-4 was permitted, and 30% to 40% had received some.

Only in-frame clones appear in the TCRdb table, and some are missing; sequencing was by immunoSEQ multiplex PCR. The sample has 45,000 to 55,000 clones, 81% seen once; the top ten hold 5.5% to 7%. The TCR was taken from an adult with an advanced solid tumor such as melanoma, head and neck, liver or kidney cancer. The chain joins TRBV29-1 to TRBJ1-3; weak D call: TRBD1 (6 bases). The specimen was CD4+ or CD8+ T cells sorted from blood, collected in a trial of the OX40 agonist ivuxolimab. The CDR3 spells CSVRGQPVSGNTIYF. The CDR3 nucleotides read TGCAGCGTCCGTGGACAGCCGGTCTCTGGAAACACCATATATTTT.